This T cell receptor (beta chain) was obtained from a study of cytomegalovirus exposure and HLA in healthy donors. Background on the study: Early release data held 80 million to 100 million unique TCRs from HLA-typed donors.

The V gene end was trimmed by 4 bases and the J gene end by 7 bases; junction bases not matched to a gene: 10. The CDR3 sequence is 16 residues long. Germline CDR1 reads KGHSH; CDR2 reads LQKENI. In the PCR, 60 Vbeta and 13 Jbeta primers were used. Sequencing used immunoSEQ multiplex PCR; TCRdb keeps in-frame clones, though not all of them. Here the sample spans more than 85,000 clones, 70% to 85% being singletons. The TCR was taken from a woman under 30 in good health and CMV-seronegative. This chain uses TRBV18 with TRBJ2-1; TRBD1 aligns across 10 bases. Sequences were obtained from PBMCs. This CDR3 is CASSRETGGGRNEQFF. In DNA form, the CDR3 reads TGTGCCAGCTCACGGGAGACAGGGGGCGGAAGGAATGAGCAGTTCTTC.